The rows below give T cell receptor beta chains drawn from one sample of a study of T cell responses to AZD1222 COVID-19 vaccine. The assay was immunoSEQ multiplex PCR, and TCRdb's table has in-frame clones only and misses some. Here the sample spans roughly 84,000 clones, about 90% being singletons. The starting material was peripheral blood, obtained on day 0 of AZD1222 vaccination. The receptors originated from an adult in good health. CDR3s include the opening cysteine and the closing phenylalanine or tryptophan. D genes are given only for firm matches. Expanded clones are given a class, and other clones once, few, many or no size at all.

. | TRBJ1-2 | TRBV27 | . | CASTPFGDRRVHGYTF | TGTGCCAGCACCCCTTTTGGAGACAGGAGGGTTCATGGCTACACCTTC
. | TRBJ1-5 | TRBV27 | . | CASSLAGGQGSNQPQHF | TGTGCCAGCAGTCTAGCCGGGGGGCAGGGAAGCAATCAGCCCCAGCATTTT
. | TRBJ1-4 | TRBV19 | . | CASRAGAQKLFF | TGTGCCAGTAGGGCAGGCGCCCAAAAACTGTTTTTT
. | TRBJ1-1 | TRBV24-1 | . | CATDGTPENTEAFF | TGTGCCACGGACGGGACGCCAGAGAACACTGAAGCTTTCTTT
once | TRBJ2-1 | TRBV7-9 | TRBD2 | CASSLERGNEQFF | TGTGCCAGCAGCTTGGAGCGGGGCAATGAGCAGTTCTTC
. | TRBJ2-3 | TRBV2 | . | CASRMGTFGADTQYF | TGTGCCAGCAGGATGGGGACGTTTGGGGCAGATACGCAGTATTTT
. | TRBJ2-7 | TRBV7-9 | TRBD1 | CASSPGAKRDRDPYEQYF | TGTGCCAGCAGCCCGGGAGCCAAACGGGACAGGGATCCTTACGAGCAGTACTTC
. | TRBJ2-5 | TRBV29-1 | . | CSVDWQGTETQYF | TGCAGCGTTGATTGGCAGGGGACCGAGACCCAGTACTTC
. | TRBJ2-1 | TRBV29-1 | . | CSVGIRPDRPYNEQFF | TGCAGCGTTGGTATAAGGCCGGACAGACCCTACAATGAGCAGTTCTTC
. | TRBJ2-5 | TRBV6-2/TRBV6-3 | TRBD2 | CASSPRTSGTRQETQYF | TGTGCCAGCAGTCCAAGGACTAGCGGGACCCGCCAAGAGACCCAGTACTTC
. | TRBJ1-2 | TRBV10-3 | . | CAIRPSVPGENGYTF | TGTGCCATCAGACCCTCCGTCCCGGGAGAAAATGGCTACACCTTC
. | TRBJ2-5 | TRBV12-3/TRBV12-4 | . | CASSPDTQETQYF | TGTGCCAGCAGCCCTGACACGCAAGAGACCCAGTACTTC
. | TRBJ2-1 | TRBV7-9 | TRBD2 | CASSPGTSGSFMAYNEQFF | TGTGCCAGCAGCCCCGGGACTAGCGGGAGTTTCATGGCGTACAATGAGCAGTTCTTC
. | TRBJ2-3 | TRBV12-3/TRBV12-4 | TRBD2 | CATLRGEEDTQYF | TGTGCCACCCTCCGGGGGGAGGAGGATACGCAGTATTTT
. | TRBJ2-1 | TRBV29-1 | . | CSVEDQLAQGHLGQFF | TGCAGCGTTGAAGATCAGCTAGCGCAAGGCCATTTGGGGCAGTTCTTC
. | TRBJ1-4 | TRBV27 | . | CASSFGDSNEKLFF | TGTGCCAGCAGTTTTGGGGACTCTAATGAAAAACTGTTTTTT
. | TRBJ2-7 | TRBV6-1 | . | CASSEGYHSYEQYF | TGTGCCAGCAGTGAGGGCTACCACTCCTACGAGCAGTACTTC
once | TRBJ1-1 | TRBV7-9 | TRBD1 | CASSIPGGFGNTEAFF | TGTGCCAGCAGCATCCCAGGGGGCTTCGGGAACACTGAAGCTTTCTTT
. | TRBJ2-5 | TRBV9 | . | CASSVGRADQETQYF | TGTGCCAGCAGCGTAGGTCGGGCCGATCAAGAGACCCAGTACTTC
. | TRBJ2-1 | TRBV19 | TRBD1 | CASLRDRVGNEQFF | TGTGCCAGCCTCCGGGACAGGGTCGGGAATGAGCAGTTCTTC
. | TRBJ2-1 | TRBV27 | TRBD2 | CASSLSFGGRVGNEQFF | TGTGCCAGCAGTTTATCGTTCGGCGGGAGGGTAGGCAATGAGCAGTTCTTC
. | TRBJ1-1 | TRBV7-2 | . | CASSLSLNTEAFF | TGTGCCAGCAGCTTAAGCCTGAACACTGAAGCTTTCTTT
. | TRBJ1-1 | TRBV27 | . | CASSPRIANTEAFF | TGTGCCAGCAGTCCCCGGATAGCGAACACTGAAGCTTTCTTT
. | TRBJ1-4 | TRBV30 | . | CAWSGGLTGKLFF | TGTGCCTGGAGCGGGGGGCTTACGGGAAAACTGTTTTTT
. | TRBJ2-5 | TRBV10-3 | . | CAISESTQETQYF | TGTGCCATCAGTGAGTCTACACAAGAGACCCAGTACTTC
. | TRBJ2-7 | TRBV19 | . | CASSDGNYEQYF | TGTGCCAGTAGTGACGGGAACTACGAGCAGTACTTC
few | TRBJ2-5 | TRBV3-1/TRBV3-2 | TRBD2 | CASSLTSGRQETQYF | TGTGCCAGCAGCCTAACTAGCGGGAGACAAGAGACCCAGTACTTC
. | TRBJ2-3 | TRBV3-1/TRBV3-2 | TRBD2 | CASSQGTGLAADTQYF | TGTGCCAGCAGCCAAGGGACGGGACTAGCGGCAGATACGCAGTATTTT
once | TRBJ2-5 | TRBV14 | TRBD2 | CASSQDSGLAGGPGETQYF | TGTGCCAGCAGCCAAGACAGTGGACTAGCGGGAGGGCCTGGGGAGACCCAGTACTTC
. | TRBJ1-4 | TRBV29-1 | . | CSVARGDNEKLFF | TGCAGCGTTGCCCGGGGAGACAATGAAAAACTGTTTTTT
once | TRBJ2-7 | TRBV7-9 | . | CASTLGTYEQYF | TGTGCCAGCACCTTAGGGACCTACGAGCAGTACTTC
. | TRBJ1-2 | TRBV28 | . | CASSSVGDYGYTF | TGTGCCAGCAGTTCCGTTGGGGACTATGGCTACACCTTC
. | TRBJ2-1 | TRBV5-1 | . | CASSGGNNEQFF | TGCGCCAGCAGCGGAGGGAATAATGAGCAGTTCTTC
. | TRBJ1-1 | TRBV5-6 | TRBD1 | CASSSGGYMSAFF | TGTGCCAGCAGCTCAGGGGGCTATATGAGCGCTTTCTTT
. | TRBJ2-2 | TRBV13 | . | CASSSRGVQRTGELFF | TGTGCCAGCAGCTCCCGAGGGGTTCAACGGACCGGGGAGCTGTTTTTT